This TCR beta chain was sequenced for a study of glioma-infiltrating T cells. Study details: Glioma patients had dexamethasone for six or fewer days before surgery. General study results and limits: Tissue-blood divergence was below expectation in non-neoplastic patients, above in gliomas. Tissue and blood shared very few CDR3 sequences.

The iRepertoire nested amplicon-rescue multiplex PCR amplified TCR alpha and beta CDR3s from RNA. TCRdb ran MiXCR on the multiplex PCR reads and lists one entry per CDR3 protein. The data contain 300,000 to 450,000 distinct CDR3 sequences, 41% of them singletons. Germline lookup yields CDR1 MNHNS and CDR2 SASEGT. This CDR3 has 14 residues. The V end lost 5 bases, the J end lost 5 bases, and 16 bases lay between the germline ends. In this sample, this clonotype turned up many times. Antigen unknown. The chain carries TRBV6-1 and TRBJ2-7; a possible D gene is TRBD2 (6 bases). The TCR originated in a human donor with low-grade glioma or glioblastoma, undergoing nonglioma brain surgery, or in good health (not recorded which). Material: glioma tissue, nonneoplastic brain tissue, or PBMCs (not recorded which). The chain's CDR3 is CASSSGLSGHEQYF. The CDR3 DNA sequence: TGTGCCAGCAGTTCGGGACTGAGTGGCCACGAGCAGTACTTC.